Here is one T cell receptor (beta chain) with its context. This entry belongs to a study of blood T cell repertoires in COVID-19. Per germline, CDR1 MDHEN and CDR2 SYDVKM. V lost 2 bases and J 4 bases, leaving 21 bases between the germline ends. The CDR3 sequence is 19 residues long. Sequencing used immunoSEQ multiplex PCR; TCRdb keeps in-frame clones, though not all of them. This table holds about 130,000 clones, 65% to 90% found once. This rearrangement joins TRBV28 to TRBJ1-6; maybe TRBD1 (6 bases). The specimen sequenced was peripheral blood. The sequence was obtained from a woman of 80 years or more with acute or convalescent COVID-19. The CDR3 DNA reads as TGTGCCAGCAGTTTAATCACCAACCCAGACAGGAGGTATAATTCACCCCTCCACTTT. Encoded protein: CASSLITNPDRRYNSPLHF.